This T cell receptor (beta chain) emerged from a study of blood T cell repertoires in COVID-19. Across the study: Samples taken during acute and convalescent COVID-19 were collected in the United States, Italy and Spain. Sample material is recorded as cDNA or gDNA derived from T cells, B-cell-depleted T cells, or PBMCs.

This CDR3 has 16 amino acids. Trimming cost V 2 bases and J 5 bases, with 13 bases left between them. Germline-derived CDR1 and CDR2 are MNHEY and SVGEGT. Produced via immunoSEQ multiplex PCR; TCRdb's table is partial and in-frame only. The data show fewer than 50,000 clones, approximately 90% seen once. Sequenced material: peripheral blood. The gene calls are TRBV6-2 or TRBV6-3 and TRBJ1-6; a possible D gene is TRBD1 (5 bases). The sequence was collected from a man in his 70s with active COVID-19. CDR3 DNA sequence: TGTGCCAGCAGTTACACAGGTCAAAGAGATAATTCACCCCTCCACTTT. Translated, it gives CASSYTGQRDNSPLHF.